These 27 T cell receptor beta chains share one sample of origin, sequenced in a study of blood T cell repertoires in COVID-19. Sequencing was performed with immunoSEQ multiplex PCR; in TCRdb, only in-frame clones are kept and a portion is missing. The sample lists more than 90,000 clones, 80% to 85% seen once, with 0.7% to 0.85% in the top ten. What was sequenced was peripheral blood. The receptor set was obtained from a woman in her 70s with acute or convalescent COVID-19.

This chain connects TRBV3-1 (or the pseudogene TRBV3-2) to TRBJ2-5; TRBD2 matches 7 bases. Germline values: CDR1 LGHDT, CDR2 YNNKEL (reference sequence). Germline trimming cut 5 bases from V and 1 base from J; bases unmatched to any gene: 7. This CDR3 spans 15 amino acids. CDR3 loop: CASSTGLGVQETQYF. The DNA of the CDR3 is TGTGCCAGCAGCACTGGACTAGGTGTCCAAGAGACCCAGTACTTC.

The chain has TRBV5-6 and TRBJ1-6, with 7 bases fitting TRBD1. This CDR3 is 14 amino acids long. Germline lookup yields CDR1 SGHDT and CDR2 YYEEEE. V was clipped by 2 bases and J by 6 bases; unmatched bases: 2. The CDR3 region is CASSLQGRNSPLHF. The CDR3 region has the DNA TGTGCCAGCAGCTTACAGGGGCGTAATTCACCCCTCCACTTT.

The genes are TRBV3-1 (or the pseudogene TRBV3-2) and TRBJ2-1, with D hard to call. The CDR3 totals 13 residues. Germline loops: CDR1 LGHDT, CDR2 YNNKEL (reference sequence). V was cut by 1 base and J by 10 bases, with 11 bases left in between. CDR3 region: CASSQAPLREQFF. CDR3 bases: TGTGCCAGCAGCCAAGCCCCCCTCCGGGAGCAGTTCTTC.

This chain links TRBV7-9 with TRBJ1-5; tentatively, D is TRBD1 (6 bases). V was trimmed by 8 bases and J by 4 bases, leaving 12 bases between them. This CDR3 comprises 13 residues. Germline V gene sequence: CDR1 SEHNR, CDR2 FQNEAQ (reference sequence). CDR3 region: CASAIGQNQPQHF. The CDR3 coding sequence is TGTGCCAGCGCCATAGGACAGAATCAGCCCCAGCATTTT.

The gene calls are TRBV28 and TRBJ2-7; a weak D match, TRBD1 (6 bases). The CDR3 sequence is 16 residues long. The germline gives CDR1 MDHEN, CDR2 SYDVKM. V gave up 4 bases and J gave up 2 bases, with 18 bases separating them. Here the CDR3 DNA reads TGTGCCAGCAGTTCCCCCTCGGGGCAGGGGACCTACGAGCAGTACTTC. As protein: CASSSPSGQGTYEQYF.

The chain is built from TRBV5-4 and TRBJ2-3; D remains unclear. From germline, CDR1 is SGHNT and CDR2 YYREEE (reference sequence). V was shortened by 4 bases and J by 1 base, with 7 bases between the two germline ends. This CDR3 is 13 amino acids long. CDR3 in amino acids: CASSLQGTDTQYF. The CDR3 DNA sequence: TGTGCCAGCAGCCTTCAGGGCACAGATACGCAGTATTTT.

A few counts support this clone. In nucleotides, the CDR3 is TGTGCCAGCAGCGTTGGCCCCCTTGCTAGCGGTTACAATGAGCAGTTCTTC. This sequence encodes CASSVGPLASGYNEQFF. This chain joins TRBV7-3 and TRBJ2-1; 7 positions agree with TRBD2. In germline, CDR1 is SGHTA, CDR2 FQGTGA. J was trimmed by 4 bases and V by 5 bases; bases with no gene match: 14. This CDR3 spans 17 amino acids. The whole variable domain, remainder taken from reference TRBV7-3 and TRBJ2-1, is GAGVSQTPSNKVTEKGKYVELRCDPISGHTALYWYRQSLGQGPEFLIYFQGTGAADDSGLPNDRFFAVRPEGSVSTLKIQRTERGDSAVYLCASSVGPLASGYNEQFFGPGTRLTVL.

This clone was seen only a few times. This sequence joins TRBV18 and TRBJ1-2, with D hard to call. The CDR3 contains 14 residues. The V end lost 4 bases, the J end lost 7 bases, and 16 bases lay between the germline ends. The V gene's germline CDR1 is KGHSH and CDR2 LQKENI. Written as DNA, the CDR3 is TGTGCCAGCTCACGAGCCCCCCCCGGGGTTGGCTACACCTTC. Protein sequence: CASSRAPPGVGYTF.

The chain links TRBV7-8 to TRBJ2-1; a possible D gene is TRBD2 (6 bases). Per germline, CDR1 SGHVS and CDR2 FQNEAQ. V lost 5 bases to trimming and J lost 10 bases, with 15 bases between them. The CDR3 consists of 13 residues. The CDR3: CASSPLGGSEQFF. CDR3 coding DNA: TGTGCCAGCAGCCCCCTCGGGGGATCGGAGCAGTTCTTC.

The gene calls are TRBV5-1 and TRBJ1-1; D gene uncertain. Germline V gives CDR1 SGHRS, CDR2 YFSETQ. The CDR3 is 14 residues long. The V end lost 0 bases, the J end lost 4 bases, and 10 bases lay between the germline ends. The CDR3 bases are TGCGCCAGCAGCTTGGTGCGGGTAAGCACTGAAGCTTTCTTT. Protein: CASSLVRVSTEAFF.

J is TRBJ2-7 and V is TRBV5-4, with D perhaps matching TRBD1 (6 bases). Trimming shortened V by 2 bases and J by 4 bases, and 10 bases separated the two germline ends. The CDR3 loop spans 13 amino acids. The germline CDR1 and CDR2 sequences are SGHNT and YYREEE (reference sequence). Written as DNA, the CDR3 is TGTGCCAGCAGCTTTGGACAGCTATACGAGCAGTACTTC. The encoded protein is CASSFGQLYEQYF.

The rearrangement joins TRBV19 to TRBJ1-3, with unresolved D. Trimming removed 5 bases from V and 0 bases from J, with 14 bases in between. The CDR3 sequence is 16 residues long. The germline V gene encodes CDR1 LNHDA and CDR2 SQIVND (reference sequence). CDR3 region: CASSAGPRISGNTIYF. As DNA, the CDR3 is TGTGCCAGTAGTGCCGGTCCCCGAATCTCTGGAAACACCATATATTTT.

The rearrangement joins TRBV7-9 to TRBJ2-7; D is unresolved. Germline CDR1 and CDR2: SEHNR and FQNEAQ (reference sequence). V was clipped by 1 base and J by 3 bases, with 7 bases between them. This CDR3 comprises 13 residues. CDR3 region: CASSLGSNYEQYF. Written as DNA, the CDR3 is TGTGCCAGCAGCTTAGGTTCAAACTACGAGCAGTACTTC.

In DNA form, the CDR3 reads TGCAGCGCCTACCGGGACAGAGCGAGAGCTTTCTTT. The encoded protein is CSAYRDRARAFF. The rearrangement links TRBV29-1 to TRBJ1-1; TRBD1 aligns across 7 bases. V shed 7 bases, J shed 10 bases, and the junction held 12 bases outside the gene matches. CDR3 size: 12 residues. CDR1 and CDR2 (germline): SQVTM, ANQGSEA. Together with reference TRBV29-1 and TRBJ1-1, the CDR3 gives the full variable domain: SAVISQKPSRDICQRGTSLTIQCQVDSQVTMMFWYRQQPGQSLTLIATANQGSEATYESGFVIDKFPISRPNLTFSTLTVSNMSPEDSSIYLCSAYRDRARAFFGQGTRLTVV.

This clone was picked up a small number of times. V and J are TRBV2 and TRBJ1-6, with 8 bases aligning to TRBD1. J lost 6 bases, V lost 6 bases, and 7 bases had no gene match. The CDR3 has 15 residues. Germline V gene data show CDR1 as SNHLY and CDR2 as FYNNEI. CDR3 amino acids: CASSGGQGRNSPLHF. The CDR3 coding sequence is TGTGCCAGCAGCGGAGGACAGGGTCGTAATTCACCCCTCCACTTT.

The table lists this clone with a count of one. CDR3 sequence: CSASPTAGATYEQYF. CDR3 bases: TGCAGTGCTAGTCCTACGGCGGGGGCGACCTACGAGCAGTACTTC. The chain is built from TRBV20-1 and TRBJ2-7, with a weak D call TRBD2 (7 bases). The germline V and J ends were trimmed by 3 bases and 2 bases, with 17 bases remaining between them. Per germline, CDR1 DFQATT and CDR2 SNEGSKA (reference sequence). This CDR3 is 15 amino acids long.

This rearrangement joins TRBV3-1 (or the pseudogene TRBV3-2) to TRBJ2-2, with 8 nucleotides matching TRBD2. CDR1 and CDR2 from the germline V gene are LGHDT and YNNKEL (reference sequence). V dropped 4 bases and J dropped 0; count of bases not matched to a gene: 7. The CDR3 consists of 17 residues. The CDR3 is CASSPERGGPNTGELFF. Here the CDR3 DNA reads TGTGCCAGCAGCCCCGAGCGCGGGGGGCCGAACACCGGGGAGCTGTTTTTT.

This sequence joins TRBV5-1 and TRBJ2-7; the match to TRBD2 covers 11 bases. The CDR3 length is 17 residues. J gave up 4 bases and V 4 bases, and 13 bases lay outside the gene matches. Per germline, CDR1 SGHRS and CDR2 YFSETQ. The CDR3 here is CASSRLSGTSGLYEQYF. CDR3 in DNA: TGCGCCAGCAGCCGACTTTCCGGGACTAGCGGCCTTTACGAGCAGTACTTC.

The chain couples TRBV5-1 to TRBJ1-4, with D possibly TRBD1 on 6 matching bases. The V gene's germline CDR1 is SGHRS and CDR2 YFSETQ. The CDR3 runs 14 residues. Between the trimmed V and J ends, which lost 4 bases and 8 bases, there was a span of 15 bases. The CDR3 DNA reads TGCGCCAGCAGCCCGGGGGGGGCGGAGGAAAAACTGTTTTTT. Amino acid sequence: CASSPGGAEEKLFF.

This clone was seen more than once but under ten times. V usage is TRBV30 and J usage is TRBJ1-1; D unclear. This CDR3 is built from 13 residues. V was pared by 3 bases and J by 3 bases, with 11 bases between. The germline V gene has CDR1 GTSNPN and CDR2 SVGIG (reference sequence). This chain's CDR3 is CAWRHSRDTEAFF. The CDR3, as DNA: TGTGCCTGGAGACACTCACGGGACACTGAAGCTTTCTTT.

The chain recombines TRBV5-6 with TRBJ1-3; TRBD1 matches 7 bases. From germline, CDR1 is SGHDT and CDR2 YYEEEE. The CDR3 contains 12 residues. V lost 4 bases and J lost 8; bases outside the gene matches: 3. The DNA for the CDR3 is TGTGCCAGCAGCCTAGGGGGCTACACCATATATTTT. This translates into CASSLGGYTIYF.

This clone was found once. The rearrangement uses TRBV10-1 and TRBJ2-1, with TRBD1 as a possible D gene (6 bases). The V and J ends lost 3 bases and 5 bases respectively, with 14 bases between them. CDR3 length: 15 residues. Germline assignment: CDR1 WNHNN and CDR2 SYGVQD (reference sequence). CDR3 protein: CASSEGGSTDNEQFF. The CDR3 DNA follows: TGCGCCAGCAGTGAAGGGGGAAGTACTGACAATGAGCAGTTCTTC.

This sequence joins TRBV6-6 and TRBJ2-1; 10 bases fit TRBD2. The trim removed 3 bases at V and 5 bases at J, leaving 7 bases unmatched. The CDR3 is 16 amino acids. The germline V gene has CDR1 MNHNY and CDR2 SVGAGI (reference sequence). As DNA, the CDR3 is TGTGCCAGCAGTTATGTGAGCGGGAGGGGAAACAATGAGCAGTTCTTC. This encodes CASSYVSGRGNNEQFF.

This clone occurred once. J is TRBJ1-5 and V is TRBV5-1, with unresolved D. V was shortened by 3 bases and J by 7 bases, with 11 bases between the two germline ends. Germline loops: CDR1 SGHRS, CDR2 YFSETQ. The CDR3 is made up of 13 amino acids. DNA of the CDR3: TGCGCCAGCAGCTCCGACGAGGGACAGCCCCAGCATTTT. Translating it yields CASSSDEGQPQHF.

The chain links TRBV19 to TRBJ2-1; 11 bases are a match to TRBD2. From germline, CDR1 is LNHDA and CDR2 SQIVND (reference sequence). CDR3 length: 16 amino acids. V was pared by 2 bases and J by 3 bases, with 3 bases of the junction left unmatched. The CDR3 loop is CASSIPTSGGYNEQFF. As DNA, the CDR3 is TGTGCCAGTAGTATACCCACTAGCGGGGGCTACAATGAGCAGTTCTTC.

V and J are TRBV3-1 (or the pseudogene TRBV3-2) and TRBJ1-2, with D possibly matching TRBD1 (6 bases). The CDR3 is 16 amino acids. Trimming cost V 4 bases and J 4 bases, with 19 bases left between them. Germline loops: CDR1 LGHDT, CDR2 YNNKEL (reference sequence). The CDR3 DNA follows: TGTGCCAGCAGCCCCCAAGGTGGGGGCGGAGGCTATGGCTACACCTTC. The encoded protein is CASSPQGGGGGYGYTF.

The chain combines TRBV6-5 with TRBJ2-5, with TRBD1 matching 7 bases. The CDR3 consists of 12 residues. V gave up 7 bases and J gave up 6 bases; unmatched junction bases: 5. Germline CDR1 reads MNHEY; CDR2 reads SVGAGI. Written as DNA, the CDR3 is TGTGCCAGCACGCAGGGGGAAAAGACCCAGTACTTC. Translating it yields CASTQGEKTQYF.